This TCR beta chain was documented in a study of shared clonotypes between healthy human individuals. Study-wide results and caveats: Sample collection involved blood only; tissue repertoires are likely different. Clonotypes not shared had lower generation probabilities than those common to all four donors. Naive subsets, compared against memory subsets, generally had larger estimated richness values.

TCRdb's table, derived via immunoSEQ multiplex PCR, lists solely in-frame clones and lacks some. This table holds roughly 720,000 clones, roughly 91% found once. Remarks on this clone: Its antigen is not known.

CDR3 length: 16 residues. Looked up from germline, CDR1 is SGHRS and CDR2 is YFSETQ. The trim removed 1 base at V and 8 bases at J, leaving 12 bases unmatched. This TCR was recovered from a man between 18 and 29 years old in good health. Some clones in this sample may be carry-over from other donors' samples. Sequenced sample: memory CD8+ T cells from PBMCs. Subset denoted: CD45RO+ cells pooled with CCR7-negative TemRA cells. The rearrangement links TRBV5-1 to TRBJ1-2, with TRBD1 matching 9 bases. The CDR3 nucleotides are TGCGCCAGCAGCTTGTTGGGCGGCGGACAGGGGCTAGGCTACACCTTC. It specifies CASSLLGGGQGLGYTF.